This T cell receptor beta chain derives from a study of cytomegalovirus exposure and HLA in healthy donors. The CDR3 extends over 15 amino acids. Germline CDR1 reads SGHVS; CDR2 reads FQNEAQ. The trim removed 5 bases at V and 3 bases at J, leaving 6 bases unmatched. A multiplex PCR was run with 60 Vbeta primers and 13 Jbeta primers. Generated by immunoSEQ multiplex PCR, the TCRdb table keeps only in-frame clones and is missing some. The data hold around 130,000 clones, with roughly four fifths observed a single time. Sequences were obtained from PBMCs. The TCR originated in a man under 40 in good health and CMV-seronegative. The rearrangement uses TRBV7-8 and TRBJ1-5, with 8 bases lining up with TRBD1. In DNA form, the CDR3 reads TGTGCCAGCAGCGGTCAGGGGGCATTCAATCAGCCCCAGCATTTT. Translation gives CASSGQGAFNQPQHF.